The rows below give T cell receptor beta chains drawn from one sample of a study of T cell changes during pregnancy in multiple sclerosis. Produced via immunoSEQ multiplex PCR; TCRdb's table is partial and in-frame only. Among 130,000 or so clones listed, about 96% were seen once. Sequencing was performed on peripheral blood, taken after pregnancy. These receptors came from a female donor with multiple sclerosis, enrolled in a pregnancy study. CDR3s include the opening cysteine and the closing phenylalanine or tryptophan. The order of the fields is J gene, D gene, V gene, clone size, CDR3 DNA, CDR3 protein. D genes are given only for firm matches. Size values are once, few and many counts, or a class for expanded clones, and some rows have none.

TRBJ1-5	.	TRBV19	.	TGTGCCAGTAGTATAGATCAGGGTGCTCCAATTGGGCAGCCCCAGCATTTT	CASSIDQGAPIGQPQHF
TRBJ2-7	.	TRBV4-1	.	TGCGCCAGCAGCCAAGAGTCCGGCTACGAGCAGTACTTC	CASSQESGYEQYF
TRBJ1-1	.	TRBV19	.	TGTGCCAGTACCCTCGGGTGGCAGCCAAACACTGAAGCTTTCTTT	CASTLGWQPNTEAFF
TRBJ2-1	TRBD1	TRBV28	.	TGTGCCAGCAGTTTAAAGGGACAGGGGTTCGGGAATGAGCAGTTCTTC	CASSLKGQGFGNEQFF
TRBJ1-6	TRBD1	TRBV5-7	.	TGTGCCAGCAGCTGGGCTACAGGGGTTCCCTATAATTCACCCCTCCACTTT	CASSWATGVPYNSPLHF
TRBJ2-1	TRBD2	TRBV11-3	.	TGTGCCAGCAGCTTAGCGGGAGGCGACAATGAGCAGTTCTTC	CASSLAGGDNEQFF
TRBJ2-1	TRBD2	TRBV29-1	.	TGCAGCGTTGGGACTAGCGGGTCTGAATACAATGAGCAGTTCTTC	CSVGTSGSEYNEQFF
TRBJ2-5	.	TRBV5-1	.	TGCGCCAGCAGCTCACGGGGGGCAATGTCGGAGACCCAGTACTTC	CASSSRGAMSETQYF
TRBJ2-7	TRBD1	TRBV25-1	.	TGTGCCAGCAGTGAATACGAGGGGGCGTTGGGCGAGCAGTACTTC	CASSEYEGALGEQYF
TRBJ1-3	.	TRBV4-2	.	TGTGCCAGCAGCCAAGTTTGGGGGGGCTCTGGAAACACCATATATTTT	CASSQVWGGSGNTIYF
TRBJ2-1	.	TRBV27	.	TGTGCCACCAGCCCAGAGGAGGTGGTTTACAATGAGCAGTTCTTC	CATSPEEVVYNEQFF
TRBJ1-4	.	TRBV28	.	TGTGCCACCGGACACTCAAAACTGTTTTTT	CATGHSKLFF
TRBJ2-3	.	TRBV27	.	TGTGCCAGCAGTCTCCACCCTCTAAACACAGGAACGGCAGATACGCAGTATTTT	CASSLHPLNTGTADTQYF
TRBJ2-1	.	TRBV19	.	TGTGCCAGTAGTATAAACGGACTCTCCTACAATGAGCAGTTCTTC	CASSINGLSYNEQFF
TRBJ1-1	.	TRBV30	.	TGTGCCCTCGGGACATCCGTAGGGCTGAAACTTGAAGCTTTCTTT	CALGTSVGLKLEAFF
TRBJ1-4	.	TRBV14	.	TGTGCCAGCAGCCAGTTGAGGGATGAAAAACTGTTTTTT	CASSQLRDEKLFF
TRBJ1-2	.	TRBV5-4	.	TGTGCCAGCAGCTTGGACCGGACAGAAACTTACTATGGCTACACCTTC	CASSLDRTETYYGYTF
TRBJ2-7	TRBD2	TRBV7-2	.	TGTGCCAGCGGGAGGGATGAGTACGAGCAGTACTTC	CASGRDEYEQYF
TRBJ2-7	TRBD1	TRBV19	.	TGTGCCAGTAGTATGGTTACCGGACAGGGGCTCTACGAGCAGTACTTC	CASSMVTGQGLYEQYF
TRBJ2-7	.	TRBV6-6	.	TGTGCCAGCAGTTACGCAGCGATCATAGACGAGCAGTACTTC	CASSYAAIIDEQYF
TRBJ2-7	TRBD1	TRBV5-1	.	TGCGCCAGCAGCCGGACAGGGGGATCCTACGAGCAGTACTTC	CASSRTGGSYEQYF
TRBJ2-7	TRBD2	TRBV7-9	.	TGTGCCAGCAGCCTCCGGACAGGGCGATCTAGCGGGAGATCTTATGAGCAGTACTTC	CASSLRTGRSSGRSYEQYF
TRBJ2-7	.	TRBV5-4	.	TGTGCCAGCAGGGCCTGTTTACCCGTCTACGAGCAGTACTTC	CASRACLPVYEQYF
TRBJ2-7	.	TRBV28	once	TGTGCCAGCAGCCTCGGCAGGGTACCTGGCTACGAGCAGTACTTC	CASSLGRVPGYEQYF
TRBJ1-1	TRBD1	TRBV7-9	.	TGTGCCAGCAGCCGAAATACTGGACAGGGCGCTGAAGCTTTCTTT	CASSRNTGQGAEAFF
TRBJ2-1	TRBD2	TRBV7-9	.	TGTGCCAGCAGCTTAGGTCTAGCGGGAGGGGTAGATGAGCAGTTCTTC	CASSLGLAGGVDEQFF
TRBJ1-4	.	TRBV1	.	TGCACCAGCAGCCACGGACAGGGTGACGAAAAACTGTTTTTT	CTSSHGQGDEKLFF